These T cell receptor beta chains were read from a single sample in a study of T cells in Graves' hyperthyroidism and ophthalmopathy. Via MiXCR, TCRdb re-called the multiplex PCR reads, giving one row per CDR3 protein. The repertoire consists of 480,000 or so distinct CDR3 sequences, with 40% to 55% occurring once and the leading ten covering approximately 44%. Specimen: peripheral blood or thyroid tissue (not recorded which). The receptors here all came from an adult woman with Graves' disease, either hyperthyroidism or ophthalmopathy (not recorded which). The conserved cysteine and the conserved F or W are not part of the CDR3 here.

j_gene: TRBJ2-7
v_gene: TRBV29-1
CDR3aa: SVGQGARYEQY

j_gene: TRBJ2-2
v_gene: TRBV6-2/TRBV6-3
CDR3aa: ASSYAANTGELF

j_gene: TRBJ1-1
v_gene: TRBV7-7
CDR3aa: ASSSTAGAF

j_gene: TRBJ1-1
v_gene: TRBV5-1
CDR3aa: ASSSTGNAF

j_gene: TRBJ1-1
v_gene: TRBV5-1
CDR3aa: ASSPSGTANTEAF

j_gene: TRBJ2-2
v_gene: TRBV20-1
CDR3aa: SATSGSGTGELF

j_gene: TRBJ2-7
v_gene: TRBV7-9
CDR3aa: ASSFRDASSYEQY

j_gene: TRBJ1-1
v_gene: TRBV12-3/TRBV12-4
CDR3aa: ASSFPGGRTEAF

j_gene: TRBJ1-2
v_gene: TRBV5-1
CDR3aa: ASSETGDGYT

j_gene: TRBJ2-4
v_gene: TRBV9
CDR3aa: ASSAGQTNIQY

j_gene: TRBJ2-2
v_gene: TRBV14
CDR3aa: ASTQGDEQYFGPGTGELF

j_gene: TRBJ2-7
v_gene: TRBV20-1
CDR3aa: SARGRLSYEQY

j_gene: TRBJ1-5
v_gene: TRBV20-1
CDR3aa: SAGVSNQPQH

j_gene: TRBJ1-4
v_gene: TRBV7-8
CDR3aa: ASSLGPLGQGSEKLF

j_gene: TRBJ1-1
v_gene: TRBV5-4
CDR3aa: ASSHGTGANTEAF

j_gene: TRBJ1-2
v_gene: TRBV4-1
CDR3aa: ANSEQGGGYGYT

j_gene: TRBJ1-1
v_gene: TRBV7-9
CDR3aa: ASTGDTNTEAF

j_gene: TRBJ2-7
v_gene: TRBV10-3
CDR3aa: AIKGTGDTQY

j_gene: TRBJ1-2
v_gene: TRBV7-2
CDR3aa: ASSPDGTSGYA

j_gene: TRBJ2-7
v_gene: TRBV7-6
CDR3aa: ASSLAEGIYEQY

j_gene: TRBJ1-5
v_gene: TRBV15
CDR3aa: ATSREGTGLYQPQH

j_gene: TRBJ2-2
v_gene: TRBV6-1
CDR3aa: AAANTGELS

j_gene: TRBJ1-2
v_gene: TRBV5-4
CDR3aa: ASSYALGYT

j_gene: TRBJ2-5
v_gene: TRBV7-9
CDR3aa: ASSRGEGGQTQY

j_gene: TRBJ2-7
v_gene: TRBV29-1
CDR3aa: SVGGSYEQY

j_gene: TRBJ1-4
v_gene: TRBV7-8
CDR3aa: ASSPRTGAEKLF

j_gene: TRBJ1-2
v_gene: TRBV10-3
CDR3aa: AISELRFNYGYT

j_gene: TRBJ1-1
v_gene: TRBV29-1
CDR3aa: SLDWVNTEAF

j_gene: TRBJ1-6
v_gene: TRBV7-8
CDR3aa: ASSLAGGASNQPLH

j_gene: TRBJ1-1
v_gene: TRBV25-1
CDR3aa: ASAEGSMNTEAF

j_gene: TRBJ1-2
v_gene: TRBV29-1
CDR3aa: SVEVYYGYT

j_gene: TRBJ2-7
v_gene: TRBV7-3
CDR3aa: ASSPGTSGSDEQY

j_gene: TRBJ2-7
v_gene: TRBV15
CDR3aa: ATSSPRGDRIYEQY

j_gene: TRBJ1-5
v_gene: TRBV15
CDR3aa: ATSTYFSNQPQH

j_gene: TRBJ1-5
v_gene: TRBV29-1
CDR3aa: SVDVGPQH

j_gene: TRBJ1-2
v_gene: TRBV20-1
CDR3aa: SALETGDDGYT

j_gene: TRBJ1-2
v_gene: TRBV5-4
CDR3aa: ASSPRVPRRGYT

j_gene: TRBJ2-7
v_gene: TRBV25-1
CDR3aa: ASSEFLGQGYEQY

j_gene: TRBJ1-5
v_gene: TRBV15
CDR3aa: ATSLAAGYQPQH

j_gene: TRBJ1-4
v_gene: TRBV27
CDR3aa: ASSKTGSEKLF

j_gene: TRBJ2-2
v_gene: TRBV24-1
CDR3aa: ATSDSTSGRSGELF

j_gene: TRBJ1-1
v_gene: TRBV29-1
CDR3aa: SVDGAF

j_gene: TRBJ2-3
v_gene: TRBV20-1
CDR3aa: SARDTPGFAGEADTQY

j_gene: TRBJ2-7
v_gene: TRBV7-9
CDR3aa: ASIDRYSYEQY

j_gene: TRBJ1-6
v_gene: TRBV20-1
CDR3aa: SIRDRSNSPLH

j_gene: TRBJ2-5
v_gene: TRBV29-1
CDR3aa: SVEGGGAQY

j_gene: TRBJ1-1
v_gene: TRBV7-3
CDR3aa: ASSPGQGQAF

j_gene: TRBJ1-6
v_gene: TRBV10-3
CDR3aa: AISDAYNSPLH

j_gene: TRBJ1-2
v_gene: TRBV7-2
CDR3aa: ASTRPGRPYGYT

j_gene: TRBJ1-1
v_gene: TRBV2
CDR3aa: AGHGTVNTEAF

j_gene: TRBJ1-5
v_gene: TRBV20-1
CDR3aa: SASPRDRGNQPQH

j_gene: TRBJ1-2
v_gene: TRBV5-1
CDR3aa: ASSPSGTYGYT

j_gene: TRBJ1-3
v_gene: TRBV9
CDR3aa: ASSVGDYSGNTIY

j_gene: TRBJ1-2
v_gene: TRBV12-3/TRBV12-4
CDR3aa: ASSPVDRGEVGYT

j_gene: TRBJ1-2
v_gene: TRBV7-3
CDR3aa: ASRAPGEGYT

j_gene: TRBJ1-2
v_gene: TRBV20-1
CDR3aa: SARDRGQGYT

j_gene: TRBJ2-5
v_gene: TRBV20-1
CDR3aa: SARAPDGGETQY